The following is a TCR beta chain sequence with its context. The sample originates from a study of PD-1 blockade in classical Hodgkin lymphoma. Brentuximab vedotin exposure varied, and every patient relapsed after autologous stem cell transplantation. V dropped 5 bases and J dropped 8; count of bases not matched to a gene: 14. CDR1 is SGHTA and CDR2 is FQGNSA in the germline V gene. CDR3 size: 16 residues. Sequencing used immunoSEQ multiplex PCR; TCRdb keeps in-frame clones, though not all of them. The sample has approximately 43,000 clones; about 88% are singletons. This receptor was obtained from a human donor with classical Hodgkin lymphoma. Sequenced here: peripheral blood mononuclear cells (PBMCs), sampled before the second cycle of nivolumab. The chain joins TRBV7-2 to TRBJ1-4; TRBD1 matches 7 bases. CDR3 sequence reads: CASSPDVQGTWEKLFF. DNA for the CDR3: TGTGCCAGCAGCCCCGATGTACAGGGGACCTGGGAAAAACTGTTTTTT.